Sequencing of this TCR beta chain was carried out in a study of cytomegalovirus exposure and HLA in healthy donors. Primers for the PCR totalled 60 Vbeta and 13 Jbeta. Profiled with immunoSEQ multiplex PCR; TCRdb holds only in-frame clones, not every one. The sample has more than 150,000 clones, 76% seen once. This TCR was sampled from a young man in good health and CMV-seronegative. The sequenced sample was PBMCs.

For the CDR3, the DNA is TGTGCCAGTCGAACCCTGGGGGACAGGGGGCGAGGGAACACTGAAGCTTTCTTT. Protein sequence: CASRTLGDRGRGNTEAFF. The V gene is TRBV19, the J gene TRBJ1-1, with 12 nucleotides matching TRBD1. J lost 1 base, V lost 8 bases, and 14 bases had no gene match. Germline CDR1 LNHDA, CDR2 SQIVND (reference sequence). The CDR3 loop spans 18 amino acids.